This T cell receptor (beta chain) was observed in a study of blood T cell repertoires in COVID-19. Looking at the study overall: Some COVID-19 samples were acute and others convalescent; all came from the United States, Italy and Spain. The analysed material was cDNA or gDNA that came from T cells, B-cell-depleted T cells, or PBMCs.

CDR3 length equals 14 residues. Per the germline V gene, CDR1 is MNHEY and CDR2 is SVGAGI. Trimming cost V 8 bases and J 1 base, with 13 bases left between them. This table comes from immunoSEQ multiplex PCR, and its TCRdb copy is limited to in-frame clones, with some not included. This table has approximately 120,000 clones, roughly 79% appearing once. The V and J genes are TRBV6-5 and TRBJ2-3; the D is unclear. The clonotype was recovered from a human donor in a cohort sampled during active COVID-19. Sequencing input: peripheral blood. Written as DNA, the CDR3 is TGTGCCAGCCTGGAGACTGGTGGCACAGATACGCAGTATTTT. It codes for CASLETGGTDTQYF.